Listed here are 23 T cell receptor beta chains from one sample, sequenced in a study of identical twins. TCRdb independently ran MiXCR on the 5' RACE reads; one entry per CDR3 protein. The sample lists around 690,000 distinct CDR3 sequences, approximately 22% occurring once. This same sample was also taken into another study, of T cells expressing NK-cell markers.

The specimen was PBMCs. These TCRs come from a woman under 30 in good health.

This clonotype turned up a few times. The rearrangement joins TRBV6-1 to TRBJ2-5; D is perhaps TRBD2 (6 bases). V was shortened by 8 bases and J by 2 bases, with 15 bases between the two germline ends. This CDR3 spans 14 amino acids. Germline loops: CDR1 MNHNS, CDR2 SASEGT. The CDR3 DNA follows: TGTGCCAGCCGCCTGCGCGGGGCGCAAGAGACCCAGTACTTC. Translating it yields CASRLRGAQETQYF.

The chain recombines TRBV20-1 with TRBJ2-7, with 7 bases fitting TRBD2. This CDR3 has 14 amino acids. The V gene end was trimmed by 2 bases and the J gene end by 4 bases; junction bases not matched to a gene: 8. Germline CDR1 DFQATT, CDR2 SNEGSKA (reference sequence). The CDR3: CSARWASGGYEQYF. The CDR3 DNA sequence: TGCAGTGCTAGATGGGCTAGCGGAGGATACGAGCAGTACTTC.

The V gene is TRBV29-1, the J gene TRBJ2-7; 8 nucleotides align to TRBD1. V was pared by 3 bases and J by 2 bases, with 3 bases of the junction left unmatched. The CDR3 has 13 residues. Per the germline V gene, CDR1 is SQVTM and CDR2 is ANQGSEA. CDR3 bases: TGCAGCGTTGATGGGGGACAGGCCTACGAGCAGTACTTC. It translates to CSVDGGQAYEQYF.

This sequence joins TRBV11-2 and TRBJ1-1; the D gene is possibly TRBD1 (6 bases). Looked up from germline, CDR1 is SGHAT and CDR2 is FQNNGV. Trimming left V 3 bases short and J 0 bases short, with 14 bases between. CDR3 length: 16 amino acids. The CDR3: CASSFSSGQLNTEAFF. In DNA form, the CDR3 reads TGTGCCAGCAGCTTTTCGAGTGGACAGTTGAACACTGAAGCTTTCTTT.

The gene calls are TRBV7-2 and TRBJ2-1, with no clear D. Germline CDR1 reads SGHTA; CDR2 reads FQGNSA. The germline V and J ends were trimmed by 5 bases and 4 bases, with 18 bases remaining between them. The CDR3 has 16 residues. Here the CDR3 DNA reads TGTGCCAGCAGCCCAAAAAGAAGTCCCGGGTACAATGAGCAGTTCTTC. This encodes CASSPKRSPGYNEQFF.

The V and J genes are TRBV12-3 or TRBV12-4 and TRBJ2-1; 9 bases match TRBD1. V shed 4 bases and J 4 bases; nucleotides not matched to a gene: 8. This CDR3 is 16 amino acids long. CDR3 loop: CASSSSGTGLYNEQFF. Written as DNA, the CDR3 is TGTGCCAGCAGTTCATCCGGGACAGGGCTTTACAATGAGCAGTTCTTC.

This CDR3 is CASSLAGQGTTPLHF. The CDR3 DNA follows: TGTGCCAGCAGCTTGGCGGGACAGGGAACGACCCCCCTCCACTTT. The V and J genes are TRBV5-5 and TRBJ1-6; TRBD1 agrees at 9 bases. V was clipped by 0 bases and J by 13 bases; unmatched bases: 8. Looked up from germline, CDR1 is SGHKS and CDR2 is YYEKEE (reference sequence). The CDR3 consists of 15 residues.

The sample holds a few counts of this clonotype. V gene TRBV11-2 combines with J gene TRBJ2-1; 9 bases match TRBD2. V dropped 4 bases and J dropped 0; count of bases not matched to a gene: 10. CDR1 SGHAT and CDR2 FQNNGV come from the germline V gene. There are 18 residues in the CDR3. This CDR3 is CASSSRLAARSSYNEQFF. The DNA for the CDR3 is TGTGCCAGCAGCTCGAGACTAGCGGCCCGGAGCTCCTACAATGAGCAGTTCTTC.

This clonotype has just a few counts. V and J are TRBV20-1 and TRBJ2-5, with D perhaps matching TRBD2 (7 bases). Germline V gives CDR1 DFQATT, CDR2 SNEGSKA (reference sequence). The CDR3 is 16 amino acids. Deletions cut 4 bases from V and 4 bases from J, with 22 bases between. The CDR3 loop reads CSANPRGLLRGETQYF. The CDR3 nucleotides are TGCAGTGCTAATCCGCGGGGGCTGCTTAGGGGAGAGACCCAGTACTTC.

The gene calls are TRBV5-1 and TRBJ2-1; D uncertain. The CDR3 consists of 13 residues. CDR1 is SGHRS and CDR2 is YFSETQ in the germline V gene. The V end was cut by 7 bases, the J end by 2 bases, with 10 bases between. CDR3 DNA: TGCGCCAGCGTCGAAGAGGCCTACAATGAGCAGTTCTTC. This gives the protein CASVEEAYNEQFF.

This chain joins TRBV5-6 and TRBJ2-1; D unresolved. The V end lost 2 bases, the J end lost 10 bases, and 4 bases lay between the germline ends. CDR1 and CDR2 (germline): SGHDT, YYEEEE. There are 10 residues in the CDR3. CDR3 region: CASSFYEQFF. The DNA of the CDR3 is TGTGCCAGCAGCTTTTACGAGCAGTTCTTC.

This chain connects TRBV12-3 or TRBV12-4 to TRBJ2-7; TRBD1 agrees at 9 bases. This CDR3 is built from 18 residues. In DNA, the CDR3 is TGTACCATCAGTTTAATAGGCTGGGGACAGGGAGCGACCTACGAGCAGTACTTC. Its protein is CTISLIGWGQGATYEQYF.

This clonotype was found a few times. The chain combines TRBV20-1 with TRBJ2-7; the D is unclear. Germline values: CDR1 DFQATT, CDR2 SNEGSKA (reference sequence). V was pared by 6 bases and J by 6 bases, with 18 bases between. The CDR3 covers 13 residues. The CDR3 reads CSACHGSWGEQYF. Here the CDR3 DNA reads TGCAGTGCCTGTCATGGTAGTTGGGGCGAGCAGTACTTC.

The chain combines TRBV7-9 with TRBJ2-7, with D perhaps TRBD1 (5 bases). CDR3 length: 14 residues. Germline lookup yields CDR1 SEHNR and CDR2 FQNEAQ (reference sequence). Trimming pared 0 bases from V and 5 bases from J, leaving 11 bases between. The CDR3 sequence: CASSLAQGGHEQYF. The CDR3 region has the DNA TGTGCCAGCAGCTTAGCGCAGGGTGGCCACGAGCAGTACTTC.

J is TRBJ2-1 and V is TRBV7-2; possibly TRBD2 for D (6 bases). Germline assignment: CDR1 SGHTA and CDR2 FQGNSA. There are 16 residues in the CDR3. V was pared by 5 bases and J by 3 bases, with 17 bases between. CDR3 in DNA: TGTGCCAGCAGCCGAGGGCGGGCGCGGGACTACAATGAGCAGTTCTTC. Protein: CASSRGRARDYNEQFF.

This clonotype was seen only once. The V gene is TRBV2, the J gene TRBJ2-4; maybe TRBD2 (5 bases). The CDR3 is 13 amino acids. Trimming took off 4 bases at V and 3 bases at J, with 7 bases between the two ends. Germline assignment: CDR1 SNHLY and CDR2 FYNNEI. The CDR3 nucleotides are TGTGCCAGCAGTGCCGCGGGCAAAAACATTCAGTACTTC. This encodes CASSAAGKNIQYF.

J is TRBJ2-2 and V is TRBV7-2, with D unclear. Germline V CDR1 and CDR2: SGHTA, FQGNSA. The germline V and J ends were trimmed by 5 bases and 5 bases, with 9 bases remaining between them. The CDR3 spans 13 residues. CDR3 residues: CASSTDWTGELFF. In nucleotides, the CDR3 is TGTGCCAGCAGCACCGACTGGACCGGGGAGCTGTTTTTT.

The chain joins TRBV6-6 to TRBJ2-1; D unresolved. This CDR3 has 13 amino acids. Germline-derived CDR1 and CDR2 are MNHNY and SVGAGI (reference sequence). V was pared by 6 bases and J by 11 bases, with 17 bases between. The CDR3 region is CASSQMVMEQQFF. The CDR3 DNA reads TGTGCCAGCAGCCAAATGGTAATGGAACAGCAGTTCTTC.

In its sample, this clonotype was seen a few times. The chain is built from TRBV20-1 and TRBJ2-1; 12 nucleotides line up with TRBD2. Germline V gene sequence: CDR1 DFQATT, CDR2 SNEGSKA (reference sequence). This CDR3 has 20 residues. J was trimmed by 4 bases and V by 0 bases; bases with no gene match: 16. The CDR3 spells CSARDGELAGGRRRYNEQFF. CDR3 DNA sequence: TGCAGTGCTAGAGATGGCGAACTAGCGGGGGGCCGGAGGAGGTACAATGAGCAGTTCTTC.

The V call is TRBV20-1, the J call TRBJ2-6, with 9 bases that match TRBD1. Germline V gene sequence: CDR1 DFQATT, CDR2 SNEGSKA (reference sequence). This CDR3 spans 17 amino acids. With V trimmed by 6 bases and J by 0 bases, 9 bases remained unmatched. The CDR3 DNA follows: TGCAGTGCGGGGGTGAGGACAGGGGACTCTGGGGCCAACGTCCTGACTTTC. This gives the protein CSAGVRTGDSGANVLTF.

This clonotype was seen a handful of times. J is TRBJ2-3 and V is TRBV7-3, with unresolved D. Germline V gene sequence: CDR1 SGHTA, CDR2 FQGTGA. V lost 7 bases and J lost 5, with 13 bases in between. The CDR3 has 13 residues. This CDR3 is CASTLGSEDTQYF. The DNA of the CDR3 is TGTGCCAGCACCCTAGGGTCAGAAGATACGCAGTATTTT.

V is TRBV7-2 and J is TRBJ2-6; TRBD1 agrees at 8 bases. The CDR3 extends over 16 amino acids. Trimming cost V 5 bases and J 3 bases; bases outside gene matches: 6. The V gene's germline CDR1 is SGHTA and CDR2 FQGNSA. CDR3 nucleotides: TGTGCCAGCAGCGATCATGGACAGGGTGGGGCCAACGTCCTGACTTTC. Translating gives CASSDHGQGGANVLTF.

The chain uses TRBV19 and TRBJ1-4, with D maybe TRBD1 (6 bases). This CDR3 is built from 13 residues. V lost 10 bases and J 7 bases, leaving 16 bases between the germline ends. In germline, CDR1 is LNHDA, CDR2 SQIVND (reference sequence). CDR3 DNA sequence: TGTGCCACCACCAGGGGAGAAGGTGAAAAACTGTTTTTT. Protein: CATTRGEGEKLFF.